This is a list of T cell receptor beta chains from one sample in a study of blood T cell repertoires in COVID-19. Measured with immunoSEQ multiplex PCR; TCRdb has only the in-frame clones, and not every one. Of over 95,000 clones detected, more than 65% appear once; the ten largest clones hold roughly 1.5%. The source material was peripheral blood. The receptors were gathered from a man in his fifties with acute or convalescent COVID-19. CDR3s include the opening cysteine and the closing phenylalanine or tryptophan. Each record gives: D gene, J gene, V gene, clone size, CDR3 DNA, CDR3 protein. A D gene is named only where the DNA matches it firmly. Clone size is given for some rows only: seen once, a few or many times, or a class if the clone is expanded.

TRBD1 TRBJ2-7 TRBV28 - TGTGCCAGCAGTTTAAACAGGGGGTACCTTACTTACGAGCAGTACTTC CASSLNRGYLTYEQYF
- TRBJ1-5 TRBV5-8 - TGTGCCAGCAGCTTGGCCTTCAGGCAGCCCCAGCATTTT CASSLAFRQPQHF
- TRBJ2-3 TRBV11-2 - TGTGCCAGCAGCTTAGACAGGGGAGATACGCAGTATTTT CASSLDRGDTQYF
TRBD2 TRBJ2-3 TRBV11-2 - TGTGCCAGCAGCTTCACTAGCGGTCCCAGGGATACGCAGTATTTT CASSFTSGPRDTQYF
- TRBJ2-2 TRBV5-1 - TGCGCCAGCAGCTTGGGCGTCCCGGCGAACACCGGGGAGCTGTTTTTT CASSLGVPANTGELFF
TRBD2 TRBJ2-1 TRBV2 - TGTGCCAGCACCAGACTAGCGGGGGGCGGCTCTGAGCAGTTCTTC CASTRLAGGGSEQFF
- TRBJ1-4 TRBV6-5 once TGTGCCAGCAGCCCAAAAACAGGACGTGAAAAACTGTTTTTT CASSPKTGREKLFF
TRBD1 TRBJ1-1 TRBV19 - TGTGCCAGTGCGGACAGGGTTAAACCGAGCACTGAAGCTTTCTTT CASADRVKPSTEAFF
- TRBJ2-1 TRBV11-3 - TGTGCCAGCAGCTTTAATACGCTAAATGAGCAGTTCTTC CASSFNTLNEQFF
TRBD2 TRBJ2-1 TRBV7-2 - TGTGCCAGCAGCGCGGGACTAGCGGGGACCAATGAGCAGTTCTTC CASSAGLAGTNEQFF
- TRBJ1-4 TRBV4-1 - TGCGCCAGCAGCCAACTGGAGAGGGCCGGTGAAAAACTGTTTTTT CASSQLERAGEKLFF
- TRBJ1-5 TRBV2 - TGTGCCACCGGTAGGGGACTTAATCAGCCCCAGCATTTT CATGRGLNQPQHF
- TRBJ1-2 TRBV11-2 - TGTGCCAGCAGCTTAGCCCCGGTCGGCTATGGCTACACCTTC CASSLAPVGYGYTF
- TRBJ1-2 TRBV6-5 - TGTGCCAGCAGTTACTCGCCCGGTAACTATGGCTACACCTTC CASSYSPGNYGYTF
- TRBJ1-1 TRBV19 - TGTGCCAGTAGTATATCTGAGGGTAATACTGAAGCTTTCTTT CASSISEGNTEAFF
- TRBJ1-3 TRBV29-1 - TGCAGCGTAGCCGACAGTTATGGAAACACCATATATTTT CSVADSYGNTIYF
- TRBJ1-2 TRBV28 - TGTGCCAGCAGTTGGACACTAACCGGGGGTGGCTACACCTTC CASSWTLTGGGYTF
- TRBJ1-2 TRBV24-1 - TGTGCCACCAGTGATGCAGGGTTCCATGGCTACACCTTC CATSDAGFHGYTF
TRBD1 TRBJ2-7 TRBV28 - TGTGCCAGCAGTTCGACTACCGGGACAGGGCTCTACGAGCAGTACTTC CASSSTTGTGLYEQYF
TRBD1 TRBJ1-5 TRBV11-2 - TGTGCCAGCAGCTCCTCGCCTGTTGGGACAGGTAATCAGCCCCAGCATTTT CASSSSPVGTGNQPQHF
TRBD1 TRBJ1-2 TRBV10-1 - TGCGCCAGCAGTAAGGACAGGGGAGGGAATGGCTACACCTTC CASSKDRGGNGYTF
- TRBJ1-3 TRBV6-6 few TGTGCCAGCAGTTACTTCGGTCCCTCTGGAAACACCATATATTTT CASSYFGPSGNTIYF
- TRBJ1-6 TRBV3-1/TRBV3-2 - TGTGCCAGCAGCCAAGCCAGTAGCACCTATAATTCACCCCTCCACTTT CASSQASSTYNSPLHF
TRBD2 TRBJ2-7 TRBV6-5 - TGTGCCAGCAGCACGACTAGCGGGGGTTCTTACGAGCAGTACTTC CASSTTSGGSYEQYF
TRBD1 TRBJ2-2 TRBV9 - TGTGCCAGCAGCGGGGGACAGGGGGCAAGGACCGGGGAGCTGTTTTTT CASSGGQGARTGELFF
- TRBJ1-4 TRBV28 - TGTGCCAGCAGAAGCCCCAGTGGAGATGAAAAACTGTTTTTT CASRSPSGDEKLFF